This T cell receptor (beta chain) comes out of a study of blood T cell repertoires in COVID-19. Trimming took 6 bases from V and 3 from J; bases not matched to a gene: 8. The germline gives CDR1 ENHRY, CDR2 SYGVKD. This CDR3 spans 15 amino acids. The cohort comprised adults aged about 18 to 90 years residing in about two dozen US areas. Each recovered donor of Cohort 3 presented with two negative PCRs, clearance, or symptom resolution. Using immunoSEQ multiplex PCR, the repertoire was profiled, and TCRdb retains in-frame clones only, with some absent. Of hundreds of thousands of clones listed, 86% are singletons.

The sequencing sample was made of PBMCs or T cells enriched from blood (not recorded which). The clonotype comes from a woman aged 50 to 60 who had recovered from COVID-19. The V and J genes are TRBV10-3 and TRBJ1-5, with 7 bases lining up with TRBD1. The CDR3 coding sequence is TGTGCCATCAGGGAGACAGGGAACGCCAATCAGCCCCAGCATTTT. Translated, it gives CAIRETGNANQPQHF.